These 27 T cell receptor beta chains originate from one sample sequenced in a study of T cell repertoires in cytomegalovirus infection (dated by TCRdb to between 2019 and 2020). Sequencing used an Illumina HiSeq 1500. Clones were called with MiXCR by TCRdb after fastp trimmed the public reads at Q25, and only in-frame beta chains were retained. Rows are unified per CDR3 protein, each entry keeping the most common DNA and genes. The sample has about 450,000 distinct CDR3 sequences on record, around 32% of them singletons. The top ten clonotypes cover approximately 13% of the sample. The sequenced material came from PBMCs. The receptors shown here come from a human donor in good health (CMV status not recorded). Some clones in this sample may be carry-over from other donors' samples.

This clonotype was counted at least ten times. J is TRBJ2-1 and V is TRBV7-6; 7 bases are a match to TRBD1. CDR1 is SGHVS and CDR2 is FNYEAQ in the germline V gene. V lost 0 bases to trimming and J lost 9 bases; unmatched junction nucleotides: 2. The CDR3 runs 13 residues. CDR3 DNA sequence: TGTGCCAGCAGCTTAGCAGGGGGCGGTGAGCAGTTCTTC. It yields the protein CASSLAGGGEQFF.

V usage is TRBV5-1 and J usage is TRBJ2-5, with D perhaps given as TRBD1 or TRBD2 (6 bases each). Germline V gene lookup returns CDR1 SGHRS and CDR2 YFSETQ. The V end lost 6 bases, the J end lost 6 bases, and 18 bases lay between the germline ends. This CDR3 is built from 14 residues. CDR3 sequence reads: CASNEGGSGKTQYF. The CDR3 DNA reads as TGCGCCAGCAATGAGGGGGGCTCGGGAAAGACCCAGTACTTC.

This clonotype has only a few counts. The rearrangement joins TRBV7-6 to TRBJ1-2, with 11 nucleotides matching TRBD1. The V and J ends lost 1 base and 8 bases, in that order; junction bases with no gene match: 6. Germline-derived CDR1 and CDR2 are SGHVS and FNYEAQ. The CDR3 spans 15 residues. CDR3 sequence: CASSLGRGQGEGYTF. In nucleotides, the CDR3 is TGTGCCAGCAGCTTAGGAAGGGGACAGGGGGAAGGCTACACCTTC.

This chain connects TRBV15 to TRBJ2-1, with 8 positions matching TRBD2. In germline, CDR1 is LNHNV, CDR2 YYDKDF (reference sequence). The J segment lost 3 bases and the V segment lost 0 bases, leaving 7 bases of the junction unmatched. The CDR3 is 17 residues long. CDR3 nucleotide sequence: TGTGCCACCAGCAGAGATATTCAGACTAGCGTCTACAATGAGCAGTTCTTC. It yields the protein CATSRDIQTSVYNEQFF.

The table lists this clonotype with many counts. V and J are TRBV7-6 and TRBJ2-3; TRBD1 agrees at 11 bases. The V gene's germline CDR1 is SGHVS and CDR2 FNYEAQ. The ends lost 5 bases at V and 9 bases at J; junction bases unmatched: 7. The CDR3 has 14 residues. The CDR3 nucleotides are TGTGCCAGCAGCACCCGGACAGGGGGCGGCACGCAGTATTTT. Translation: CASSTRTGGGTQYF.

The CDR3 region has the DNA TGTGCCAGCAGTTACGAGCGGTCCGACAATGAGCAGTTCTTC. Protein: CASSYERSDNEQFF. The chain has TRBV6-5 and TRBJ2-1; the D gene is possibly TRBD2 (5 bases). In germline, CDR1 is MNHEY, CDR2 SVGAGI. V was shortened by 2 bases and J by 5 bases, with 10 bases between the two germline ends. The CDR3 runs 14 residues.

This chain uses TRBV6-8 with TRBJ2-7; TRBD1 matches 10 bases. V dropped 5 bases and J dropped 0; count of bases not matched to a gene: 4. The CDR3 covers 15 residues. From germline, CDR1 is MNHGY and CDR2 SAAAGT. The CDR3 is CASSTRDRGSYEQYF. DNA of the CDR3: TGTGCCAGCAGTACCCGGGACAGGGGCTCCTACGAGCAGTACTTC.

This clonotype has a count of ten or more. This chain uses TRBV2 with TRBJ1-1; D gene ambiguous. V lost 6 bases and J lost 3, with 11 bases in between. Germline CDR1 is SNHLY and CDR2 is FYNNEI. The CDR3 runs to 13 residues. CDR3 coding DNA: TGTGCCAGCAGCAGGCAGTCCTACACTGAAGCTTTCTTT. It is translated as CASSRQSYTEAFF.

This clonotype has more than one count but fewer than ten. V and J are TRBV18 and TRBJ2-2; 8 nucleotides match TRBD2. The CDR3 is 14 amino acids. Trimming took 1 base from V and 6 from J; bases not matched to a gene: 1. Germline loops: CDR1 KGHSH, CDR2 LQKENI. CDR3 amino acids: CASSPLAGPGELFF. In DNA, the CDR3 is TGTGCCAGCTCACCACTAGCGGGGCCCGGGGAGCTGTTTTTT. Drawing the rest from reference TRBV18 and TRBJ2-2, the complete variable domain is NAGVMQNPRHLVRRRGQEARLRCSPMKGHSHVYWYRQLPEEGLKFMVYLQKENIIDESGMPKERFSAEFPKEGPSILRIQQVVRGDSAAYFCASSPLAGPGELFFGEGSRLTVL.

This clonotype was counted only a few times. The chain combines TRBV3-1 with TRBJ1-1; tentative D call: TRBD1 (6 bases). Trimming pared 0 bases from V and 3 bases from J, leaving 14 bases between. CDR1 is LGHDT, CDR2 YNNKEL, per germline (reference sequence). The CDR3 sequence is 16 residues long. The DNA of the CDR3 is TGTGCCAGCAGCCAAGATCGAGGGGGATTGGACACTGAAGCTTTCTTT. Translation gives CASSQDRGGLDTEAFF.

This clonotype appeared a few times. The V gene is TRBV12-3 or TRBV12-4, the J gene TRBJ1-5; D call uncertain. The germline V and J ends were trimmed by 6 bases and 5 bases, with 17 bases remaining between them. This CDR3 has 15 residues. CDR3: CASSPPGPSYQPQHF. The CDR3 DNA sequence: TGTGCCAGCAGCCCACCGGGCCCTTCCTATCAGCCCCAGCATTTT.

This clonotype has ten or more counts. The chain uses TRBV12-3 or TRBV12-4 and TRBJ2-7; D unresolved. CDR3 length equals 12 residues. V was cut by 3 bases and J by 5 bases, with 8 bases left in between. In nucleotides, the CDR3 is TGTGCCAGCAGTTTCGAACCTAACGAGCAGTACTTC. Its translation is CASSFEPNEQYF.

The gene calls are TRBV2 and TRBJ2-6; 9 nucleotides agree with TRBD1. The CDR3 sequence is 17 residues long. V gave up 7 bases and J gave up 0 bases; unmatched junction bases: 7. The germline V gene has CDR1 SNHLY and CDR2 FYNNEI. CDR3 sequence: CASIQDRGGSGANVLTF. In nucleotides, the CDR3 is TGTGCCAGCATTCAGGACAGGGGCGGCTCTGGGGCCAACGTCCTGACTTTC.

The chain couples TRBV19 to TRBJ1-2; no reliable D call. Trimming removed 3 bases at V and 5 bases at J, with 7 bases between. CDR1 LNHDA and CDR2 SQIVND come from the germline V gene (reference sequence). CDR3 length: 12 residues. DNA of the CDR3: TGTGCCAGTAGTATGTCGCTGTATGGCTACACCTTC. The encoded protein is CASSMSLYGYTF.

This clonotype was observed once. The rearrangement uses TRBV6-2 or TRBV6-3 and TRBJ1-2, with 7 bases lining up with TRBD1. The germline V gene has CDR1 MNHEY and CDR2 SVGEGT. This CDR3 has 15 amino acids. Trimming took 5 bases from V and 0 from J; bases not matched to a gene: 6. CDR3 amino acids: CASSRGQTSNYGYTF. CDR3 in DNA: TGTGCCAGCAGTCGGGGACAGACTTCTAACTATGGCTACACCTTC.

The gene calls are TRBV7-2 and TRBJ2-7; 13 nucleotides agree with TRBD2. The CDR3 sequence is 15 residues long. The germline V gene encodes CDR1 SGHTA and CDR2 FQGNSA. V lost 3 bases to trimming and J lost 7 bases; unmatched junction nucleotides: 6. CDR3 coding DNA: TGTGCCAGCAGCTTCACTAGCGGGGGGGCGGGAGAGCAGTACTTC. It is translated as CASSFTSGGAGEQYF.

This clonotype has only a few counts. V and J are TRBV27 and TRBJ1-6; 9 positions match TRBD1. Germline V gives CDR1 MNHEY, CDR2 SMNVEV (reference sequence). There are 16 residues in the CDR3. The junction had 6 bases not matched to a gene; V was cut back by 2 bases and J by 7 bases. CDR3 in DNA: TGTGCCAGCAGTTTAAGGCCCGGGACAGGGAATTCACCCCTCCACTTT. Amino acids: CASSLRPGTGNSPLHF.

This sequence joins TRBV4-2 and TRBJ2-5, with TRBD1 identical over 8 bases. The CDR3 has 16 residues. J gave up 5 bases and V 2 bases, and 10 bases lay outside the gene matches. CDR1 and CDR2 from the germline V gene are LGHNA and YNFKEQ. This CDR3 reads CASSQYGQGAGETQYF. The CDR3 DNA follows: TGTGCCAGCAGCCAATATGGTCAGGGGGCTGGGGAGACCCAGTACTTC.

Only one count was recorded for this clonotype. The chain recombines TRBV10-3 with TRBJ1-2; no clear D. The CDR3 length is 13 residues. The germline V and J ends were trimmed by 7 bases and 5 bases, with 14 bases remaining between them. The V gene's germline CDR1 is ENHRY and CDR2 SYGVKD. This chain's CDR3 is CAIKADESYGYTF. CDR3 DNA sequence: TGTGCCATCAAGGCAGATGAATCTTATGGCTACACCTTC.

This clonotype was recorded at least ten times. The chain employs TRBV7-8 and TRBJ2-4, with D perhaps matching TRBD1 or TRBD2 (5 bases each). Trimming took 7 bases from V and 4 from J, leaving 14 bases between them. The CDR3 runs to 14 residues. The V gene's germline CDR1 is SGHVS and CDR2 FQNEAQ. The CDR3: CASNQRGPKNIQYF. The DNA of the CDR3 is TGTGCCAGCAACCAACGGGGCCCTAAAAACATTCAGTACTTC.

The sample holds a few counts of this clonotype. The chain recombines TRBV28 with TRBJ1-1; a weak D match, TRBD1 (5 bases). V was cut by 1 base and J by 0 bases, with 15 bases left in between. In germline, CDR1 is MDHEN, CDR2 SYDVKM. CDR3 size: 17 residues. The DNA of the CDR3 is TGTGCCAGCAGTTTATTTCGGGCAGGGTTCATGAACACTGAAGCTTTCTTT. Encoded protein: CASSLFRAGFMNTEAFF.

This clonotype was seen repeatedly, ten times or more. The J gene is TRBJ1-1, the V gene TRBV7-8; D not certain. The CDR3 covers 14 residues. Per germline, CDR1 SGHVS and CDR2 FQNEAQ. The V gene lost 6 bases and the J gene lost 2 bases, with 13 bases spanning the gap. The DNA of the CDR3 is TGTGCCAGCAGAAACGGACGGACTAACACTGAAGCTTTCTTT. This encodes CASRNGRTNTEAFF.

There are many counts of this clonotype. CDR3 residues: CASSRTFDIQYF. CDR3 nucleotide sequence: TGTGCCAGCAGCCGGACATTCGACATTCAGTACTTC. The chain employs TRBV11-2 and TRBJ2-4, with a tentative D call TRBD1 (5 bases). Trimming removed 5 bases from V and 8 bases from J, with 10 bases in between. There are 12 residues in the CDR3. The germline V gene has CDR1 SGHAT and CDR2 FQNNGV.

CDR3 nucleotides: TGCGCCAGCAGCCAAGGGGGACTAGCGGGGTCTAATGAGCAGTTCTTC. Translation: CASSQGGLAGSNEQFF. This chain uses TRBV4-1 with TRBJ2-1; 13 bases fit TRBD2. CDR1 is MGHRA, CDR2 YSYEKL, per germline. The CDR3 consists of 16 residues. Trimming cost V 1 base and J 7 bases; bases outside gene matches: 4.

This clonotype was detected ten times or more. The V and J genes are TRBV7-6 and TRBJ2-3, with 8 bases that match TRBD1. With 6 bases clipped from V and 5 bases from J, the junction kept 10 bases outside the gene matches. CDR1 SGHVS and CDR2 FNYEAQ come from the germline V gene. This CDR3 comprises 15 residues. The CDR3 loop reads CASSSAGGRGDTQYF. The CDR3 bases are TGTGCCAGCAGTTCGGCAGGGGGCCGGGGAGATACGCAGTATTTT.

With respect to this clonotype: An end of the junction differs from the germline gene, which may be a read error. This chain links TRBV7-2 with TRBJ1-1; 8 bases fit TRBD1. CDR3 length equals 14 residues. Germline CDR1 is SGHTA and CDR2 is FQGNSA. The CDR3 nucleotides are TGTGCCAGCAGCCGCCAGGGGGCGTGCACTGAAGCTTGCTTC. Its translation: CASSRQGACTEACF. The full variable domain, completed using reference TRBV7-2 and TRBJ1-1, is GAGVSQSPSNKVTEKGKDVELRCDPISGHTALYWYRQSLGQGLEFLIYFQGNSAPDKSGLPSDRFSAERTGGSVSTLTIQRTQQEDSAVYLCASSRQGACTEACFGQGTRLTVV.

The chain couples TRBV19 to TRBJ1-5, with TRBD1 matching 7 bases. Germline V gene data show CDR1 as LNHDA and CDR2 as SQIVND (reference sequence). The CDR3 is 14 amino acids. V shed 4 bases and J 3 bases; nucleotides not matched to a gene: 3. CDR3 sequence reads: CASSTGQYNQPQHF. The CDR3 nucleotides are TGTGCCAGTAGTACGGGACAGTACAATCAGCCCCAGCATTTT.